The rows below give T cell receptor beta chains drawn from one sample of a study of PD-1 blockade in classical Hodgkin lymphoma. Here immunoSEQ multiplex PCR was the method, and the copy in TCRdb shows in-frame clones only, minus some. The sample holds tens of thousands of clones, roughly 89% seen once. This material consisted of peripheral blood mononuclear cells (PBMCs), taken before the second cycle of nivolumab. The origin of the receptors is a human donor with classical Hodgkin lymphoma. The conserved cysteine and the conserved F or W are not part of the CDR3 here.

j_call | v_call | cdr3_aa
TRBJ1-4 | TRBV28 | ASSSPGTGGGVNEKLF
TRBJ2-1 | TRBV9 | ASSVGYNEQF
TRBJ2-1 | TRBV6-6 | ASSRGQLSSYNEQF
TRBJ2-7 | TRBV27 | ASSLFYRDYEQY
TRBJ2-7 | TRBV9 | ASSPLAGASYEQY
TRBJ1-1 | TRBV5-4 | ASSLGGAGTEAF
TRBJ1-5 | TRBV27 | ASSSGLINQPQH
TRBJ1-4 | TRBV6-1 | ASSDWGQEWEKLF
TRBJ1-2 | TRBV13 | ASSLRDSLSYGYT
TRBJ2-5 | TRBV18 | ASSTRGGRETQY
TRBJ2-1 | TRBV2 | ASLAPPSGGRNEQF
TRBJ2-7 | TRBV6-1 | ASSDEGYEQY
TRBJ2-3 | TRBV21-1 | ASSKDDPSSTDTQY
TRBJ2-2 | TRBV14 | ASSHLRHGELF
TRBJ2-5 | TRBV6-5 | ASSSGQASGGEY
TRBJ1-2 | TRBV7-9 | ASSHGGKLDGYT
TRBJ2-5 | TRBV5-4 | ASSLFLAGGETQY
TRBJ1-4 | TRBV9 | ASSVGDRGGGRGEKLF
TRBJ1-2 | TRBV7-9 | ASSQGQPYIYGYT
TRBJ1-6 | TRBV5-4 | ASIFPYGPTTPLH
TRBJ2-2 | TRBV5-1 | ASSLVASPGELF
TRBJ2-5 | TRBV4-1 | ASSHSTGETQY
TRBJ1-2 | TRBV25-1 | ASSEGQGQGYGYT
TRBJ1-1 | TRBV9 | ASSVQFNTEAF
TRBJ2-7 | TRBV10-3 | AISSVSYEQY
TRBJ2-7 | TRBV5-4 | ASRPGTGPYEQY
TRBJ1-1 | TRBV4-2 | ASSQGTVEAF
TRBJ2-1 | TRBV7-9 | ASSLRWYNEQF
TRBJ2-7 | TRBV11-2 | ASSLGVEQLTSYEQY
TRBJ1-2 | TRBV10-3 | AISEGMGYT